These 2 T cell receptor beta chains share one sample of origin, sequenced in a study of vaccination effects on CD4 cells after COVID-19. The table came from immunoSEQ multiplex PCR; TCRdb's copy has only in-frame clones and leaves some out. This sample has 25,000 to 35,000 clones, with 55% to 75% found just once. No antigen has been identified for these receptors. Using viral peptide pools, the ViraFEST assay grew out antigen-specific CD4+ T cells prior to sequencing. Having been cultured for ten to eleven days, the cells underwent CD4+ T cell isolation. The material sequenced was CD4+ T cells from PBMCs cultured with HCoV-229E spike peptides, taken before COVID-19 vaccination. The receptors stem from a human donor who received a COVID-19 vaccine.

The V gene is TRBV6-5, the J gene TRBJ1-2, with 9 bases identical to TRBD1. The CDR3 consists of 16 residues. The germline V gene encodes CDR1 MNHEY and CDR2 SVGAGI. Unmatched junction bases numbered 8, after V lost 0 bases and J lost 6 bases. The CDR3 region is CASSYSIRTGVNGYTF. Written as DNA, the CDR3 is TGTGCCAGCAGTTACTCTATTCGGACAGGGGTGAATGGCTACACCTTC.

V and J are TRBV12-3 or TRBV12-4 and TRBJ2-3, with D perhaps matching TRBD2 (6 bases). V was clipped by 6 bases and J by 1 base, with 8 bases between them. The CDR3 has 13 amino acids. The CDR3 DNA follows: TGTGCCAGCAGGGCTAGCGGCACAGATACGCAGTATTTT. Its translation: CASRASGTDTQYF.